This T cell receptor (beta chain) emerged from a study of OX40 agonist ivuxolimab in advanced cancers. Turning to the study itself: Patients received the agonistic anti-OX40 (CD134) antibody ivuxolimab. Ivuxolimab was delivered to patients intravenously every 2 weeks at doses spanning 0.01 to 10 mg/kg. Study observations and caveats: CD8+ T cells averaged more expanded clones than CD4+.

The CDR3 totals 15 residues. The ends were cut back, 6 bases at V and 0 bases at J, with 14 bases in the middle. Germline V CDR1 and CDR2: SGHRS, YFSETQ. Here immunoSEQ multiplex PCR was the method, and the copy in TCRdb shows in-frame clones only, minus some. Of approximately 82,000 clones in the sample, almost 90% were seen once. Notes on this clone: The antigen is undetermined.

This material consisted of CD4+ or CD8+ T cells sorted from blood, taken in a trial of the OX40 agonist ivuxolimab. The clonotype was recovered from an adult with an advanced solid tumor such as melanoma, head and neck, liver or kidney cancer. V is TRBV5-1 and J is TRBJ2-3; TRBD2 is a possible D gene (6 bases). CDR3 in amino acids: CASTFYAGSTDTQYF. Written as DNA, the CDR3 is TGCGCCAGCACCTTTTACGCGGGGAGCACAGATACGCAGTATTTT.